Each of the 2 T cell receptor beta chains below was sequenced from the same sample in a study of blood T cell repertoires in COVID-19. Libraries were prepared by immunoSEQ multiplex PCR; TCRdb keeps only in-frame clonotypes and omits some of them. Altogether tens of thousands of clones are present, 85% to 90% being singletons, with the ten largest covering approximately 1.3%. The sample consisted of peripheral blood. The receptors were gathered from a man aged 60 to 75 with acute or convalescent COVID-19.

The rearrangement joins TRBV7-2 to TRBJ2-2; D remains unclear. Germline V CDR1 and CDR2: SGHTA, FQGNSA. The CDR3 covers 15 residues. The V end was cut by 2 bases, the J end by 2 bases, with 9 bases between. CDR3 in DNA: TGTGCCAGCAGCTTATGGTCGCTAAACACCGGGGAGCTGTTTTTT. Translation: CASSLWSLNTGELFF. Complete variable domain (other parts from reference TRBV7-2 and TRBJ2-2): GAGVSQSPSNKVTEKGKDVELRCDPISGHTALYWYRQSLGQGLEFLIYFQGNSAPDKSGLPSDRFSAERTGGSVSTLTIQRTQQEDSAVYLCASSLWSLNTGELFFGEGSRLTVL.

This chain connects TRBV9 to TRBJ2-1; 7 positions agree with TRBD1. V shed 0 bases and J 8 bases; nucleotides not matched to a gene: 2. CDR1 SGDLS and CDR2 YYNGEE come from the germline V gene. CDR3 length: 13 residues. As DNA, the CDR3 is TGTGCCAGCAGCGTAGCCCAGGGGGATGAGCAGTTCTTC. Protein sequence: CASSVAQGDEQFF.